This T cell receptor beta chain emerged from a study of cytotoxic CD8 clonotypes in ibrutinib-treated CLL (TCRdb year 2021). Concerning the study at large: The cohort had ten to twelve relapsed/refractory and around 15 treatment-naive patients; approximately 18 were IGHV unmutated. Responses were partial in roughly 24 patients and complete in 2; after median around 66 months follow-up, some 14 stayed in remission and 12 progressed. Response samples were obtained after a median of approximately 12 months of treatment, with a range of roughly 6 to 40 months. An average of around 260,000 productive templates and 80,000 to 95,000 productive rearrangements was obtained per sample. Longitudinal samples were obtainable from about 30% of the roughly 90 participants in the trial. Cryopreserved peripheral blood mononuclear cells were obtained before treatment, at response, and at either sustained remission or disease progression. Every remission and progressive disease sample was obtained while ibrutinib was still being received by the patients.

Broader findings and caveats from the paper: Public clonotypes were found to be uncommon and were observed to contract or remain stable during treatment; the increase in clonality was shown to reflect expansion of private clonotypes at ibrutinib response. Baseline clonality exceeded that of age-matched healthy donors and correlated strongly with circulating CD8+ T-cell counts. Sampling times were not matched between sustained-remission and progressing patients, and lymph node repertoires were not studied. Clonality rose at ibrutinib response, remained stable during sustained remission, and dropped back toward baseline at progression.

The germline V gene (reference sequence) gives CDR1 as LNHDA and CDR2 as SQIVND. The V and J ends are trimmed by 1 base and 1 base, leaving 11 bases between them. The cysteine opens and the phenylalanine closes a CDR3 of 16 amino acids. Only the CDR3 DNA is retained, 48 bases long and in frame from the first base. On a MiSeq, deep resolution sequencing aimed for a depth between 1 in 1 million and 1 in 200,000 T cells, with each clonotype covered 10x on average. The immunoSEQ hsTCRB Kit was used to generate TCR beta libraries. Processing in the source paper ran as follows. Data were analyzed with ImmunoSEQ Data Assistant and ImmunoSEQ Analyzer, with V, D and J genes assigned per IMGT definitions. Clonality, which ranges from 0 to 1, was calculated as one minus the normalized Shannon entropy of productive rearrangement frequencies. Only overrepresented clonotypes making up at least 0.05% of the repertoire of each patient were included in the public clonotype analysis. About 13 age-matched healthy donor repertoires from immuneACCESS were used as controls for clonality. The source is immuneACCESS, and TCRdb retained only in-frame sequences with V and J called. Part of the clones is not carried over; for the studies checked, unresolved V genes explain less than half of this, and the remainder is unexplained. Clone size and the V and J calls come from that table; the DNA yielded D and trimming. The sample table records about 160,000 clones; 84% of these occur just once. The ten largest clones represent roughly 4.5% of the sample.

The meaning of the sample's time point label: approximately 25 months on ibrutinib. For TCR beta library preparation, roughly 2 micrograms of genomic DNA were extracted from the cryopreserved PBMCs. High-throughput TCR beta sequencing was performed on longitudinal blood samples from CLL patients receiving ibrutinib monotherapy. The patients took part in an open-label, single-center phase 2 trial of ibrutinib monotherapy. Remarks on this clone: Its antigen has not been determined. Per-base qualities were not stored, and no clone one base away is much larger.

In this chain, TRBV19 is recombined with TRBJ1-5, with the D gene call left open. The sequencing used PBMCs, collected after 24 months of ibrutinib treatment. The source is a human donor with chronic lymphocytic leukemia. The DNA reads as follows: TGTGCCAGTAGTATAGTAGGGTTTGTCAGCAATCAGCCCCAGCATTTT. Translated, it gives CASSIVGFVSNQPQHF. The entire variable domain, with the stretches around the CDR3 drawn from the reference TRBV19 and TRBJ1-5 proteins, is DGGITQSPKYLFRKEGQNVTLSCEQNLNHDAMYWYRQDPGQGLRLIYYSQIVNDFQKGDIAEGYSVSREKKESFPLTVTSAQKNPTAFYLCASSIVGFVSNQPQHFGDGTRLSIL.